This paragraph covers one T cell receptor (beta chain) sequence. The antigen is not known. The CDR3 is made up of 15 amino acids. Germline assignment: CDR1 SEHNR and CDR2 FQNEAQ (reference sequence). V shed 3 bases and J 2 bases; nucleotides not matched to a gene: 3. This record comes from a study of blood T cells in healthy people across ages. The wider study: Capturing about one barcoded beta molecule per two T cells was achieved by template switching. General study results and limits: Versus aged donors, long-lived donors had higher diversity and more naive CD4+ cells. The authors considered diversity estimates from one million T cells to be underestimates.

With a J-beta primer mix and a sample-barcoded 5' primer, a second PCR ran roughly 7 to 11 cycles. TCRdb reanalysed the 5' RACE reads using MiXCR and keeps one entry per CDR3 protein. The sample has about 800,000 distinct CDR3 sequences, around a quarter seen once. The same specimen was also included in a second study, on T cells of mothers and their children. That paper adds: Over 9 million TCR beta CDR3 reads were obtained from each mother, and approximately 3 million from each child.

J is TRBJ2-1 and V is TRBV7-9; TRBD1 matches 8 bases. The sequencing input was blood. This TCR was recovered from a boy aged 5-17 years in good health. CDR3 in DNA: TGTGCCAGCAGCTTCGGACAGGGCCCCTACAATGAGCAGTTCTTC. It encodes CASSFGQGPYNEQFF.